Included here is one T cell receptor (beta chain) sequence, with context. No antigen is known for it. Trimming stripped 4 bases from V and 6 bases from J, with 13 bases between. Germline V gene sequence: CDR1 MGHRA, CDR2 YSYEKL. This CDR3 region has 14 residues. The data stem from a study of post-analysis software for immune sequencing data. Whole-study context: Included among the disease courses, which were recorded for the cohort, were relapsing-remitting, secondary progressive and progressive-relapsing multiple sclerosis.

Overall study findings and caveats: The five TRBV segments detected at higher frequency in patients than in controls included TRBV5-6, TRBV5-1 and TRBV20-1. With F measure, samples from one preparation batch clustered together strongly. Controls significantly exceeded multiple sclerosis patients in normalized Chao1 diversity.

Included in the TCR beta cDNA libraries were unique molecular identifiers. Input amounts of about 0.85 to 11 million T cells were used. These gave approximately 500,000 cDNA molecules, so each molecule approximated one T cell. MiXCR, run by TCRdb on the PCR reads, gives a single entry per CDR3 protein. The profile shows roughly 670,000 distinct CDR3 sequences, roughly three fifths of them singletons. This chain links TRBV4-1 with TRBJ2-1; D is tentatively TRBD1 or TRBD2 (5 bases each). Sequenced material: blood. This clonotype was obtained from a girl aged 2 to 10 with multiple sclerosis. This chain's CDR3 is CASSPGPISNEQFF. CDR3 DNA sequence: TGCGCCAGCAGCCCGGGACCGATATCCAATGAGCAGTTCTTC.